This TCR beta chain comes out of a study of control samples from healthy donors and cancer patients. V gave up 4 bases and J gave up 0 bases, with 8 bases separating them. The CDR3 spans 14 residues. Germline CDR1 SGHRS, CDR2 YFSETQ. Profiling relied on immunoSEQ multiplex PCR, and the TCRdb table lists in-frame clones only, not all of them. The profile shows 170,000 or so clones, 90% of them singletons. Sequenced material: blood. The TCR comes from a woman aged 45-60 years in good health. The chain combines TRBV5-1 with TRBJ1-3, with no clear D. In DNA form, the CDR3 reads TGCGCCAGCAGCGTGGGGAACTCTGGAAACACCATATATTTT. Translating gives CASSVGNSGNTIYF.